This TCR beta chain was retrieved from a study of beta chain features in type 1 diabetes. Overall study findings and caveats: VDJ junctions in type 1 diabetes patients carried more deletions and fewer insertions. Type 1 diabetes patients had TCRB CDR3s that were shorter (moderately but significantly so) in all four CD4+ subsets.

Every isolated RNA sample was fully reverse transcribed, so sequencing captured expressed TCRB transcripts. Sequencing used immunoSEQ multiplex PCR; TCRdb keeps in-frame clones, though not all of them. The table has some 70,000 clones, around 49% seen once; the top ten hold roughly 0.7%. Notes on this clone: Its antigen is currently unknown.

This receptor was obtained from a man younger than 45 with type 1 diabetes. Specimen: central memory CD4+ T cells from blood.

This chain's CDR3 is CASQSSGTSNQPQHF. The CDR3 DNA follows: TGTGCCAGTCAGTCCTCGGGTACTAGCAATCAGCCCCAGCATTTT. V usage is TRBV18 and J usage is TRBJ1-5; D unclear. The ends were cut back, 9 bases at V and 0 bases at J, with 15 bases in the middle. In germline, CDR1 is KGHSH, CDR2 LQKENI. CDR3 length: 15 residues. Drawing the rest from reference TRBV18 and TRBJ1-5, the complete variable domain is NAGVMQNPRHLVRRRGQEARLRCSPMKGHSHVYWYRQLPEEGLKFMVYLQKENIIDESGMPKERFSAEFPKEGPSILRIQQVVRGDSAAYFCASQSSGTSNQPQHFGDGTRLSIL.